Below are 16 T cell receptor beta chains sequenced from a single sample in a study of blood T cell repertoires in COVID-19. Sequenced by immunoSEQ multiplex PCR; TCRdb stores in-frame clones only, minus some. The profile covers approximately 260,000 clones, with over 75% appearing a single time and about 9.1% taken by the ten largest. Input material: peripheral blood. The receptors derive from a human donor in a cohort sampled during active COVID-19.

The rearrangement joins TRBV4-3 to TRBJ2-5; D is uncertain. This CDR3 contains 15 residues. Germline values: CDR1 LGHNA, CDR2 YSLEER. Trimming cost V 0 bases and J 0 bases, with 8 bases left between them. The CDR3 nucleotides are TGCGCCAGCAGCCAAGATTGGCCAGACCAAGAGACCCAGTACTTC. Translated: CASSQDWPDQETQYF.

The V call is TRBV16, the J call TRBJ1-6, with unresolved D. The CDR3 consists of 15 residues. Trimming removed 3 bases from V and 10 bases from J, with 16 bases in between. Germline loops: CDR1 KGHSY, CDR2 FQNENV. CDR3 DNA sequence: TGTGCCAGCAGCCAGGGAGCCGCAGGACGATCACCCCTCCACTTT. Protein: CASSQGAAGRSPLHF.

This clone was seen many times. The genes are TRBV7-9 and TRBJ2-2; 10 positions match TRBD1. The germline V gene has CDR1 SEHNR and CDR2 FQNEAQ (reference sequence). The length of the CDR3 is 16 residues. Losses at the gene ends were 6 bases for V and 0 bases for J; bases not matched to a gene: 4. The CDR3 DNA reads TGTGCCAGCAGTCGGACAGGGGGAACGAACACCGGGGAGCTGTTTTTT. Encoded protein: CASSRTGGTNTGELFF.

The chain couples TRBV18 to TRBJ2-5; a possible D gene is TRBD2 (6 bases). The CDR3 runs 14 residues. V shed 5 bases and J shed 1 base, with 11 bases lying between them. The V gene's germline CDR1 is KGHSH and CDR2 LQKENI. The CDR3 is CASSTGLSQETQYF. CDR3 bases: TGTGCCAGCTCAACGGGACTCAGCCAAGAGACCCAGTACTTC. Variable domain in full (rest from reference TRBV18 and TRBJ2-5): NAGVMQNPRHLVRRRGQEARLRCSPMKGHSHVYWYRQLPEEGLKFMVYLQKENIIDESGMPKERFSAEFPKEGPSILRIQQVVRGDSAAYFCASSTGLSQETQYFGPGTRLLVL.

V gene TRBV24-1 combines with J gene TRBJ2-2, with TRBD1 matching 7 bases. With V trimmed by 4 bases and J by 7 bases, 8 bases remained unmatched. The CDR3 sequence is 15 residues long. The germline V gene encodes CDR1 KGHDR and CDR2 SFDVKD. In DNA form, the CDR3 reads TGTGCCACCAGTGAGCTACAGGGGACGGACGGGGAGCTGTTTTTT. It codes for CATSELQGTDGELFF.

This clone has just a few counts. V and J are TRBV6-5 and TRBJ1-5, with 10 bases identical to TRBD1. Germline V gives CDR1 MNHEY, CDR2 SVGAGI. This CDR3 has 15 residues. V was pared by 5 bases and J by 2 bases, with 3 bases of the junction left unmatched. DNA of the CDR3: TGTGCCAGCAGTACCGGGACAGGGGGCAATCAGCCCCAGCATTTT. Amino acids: CASSTGTGGNQPQHF.

The chain combines TRBV27 with TRBJ1-1; D unclear. V lost 3 bases to trimming and J lost 1 base, with 9 bases between them. The CDR3 covers 14 residues. Germline V gene sequence: CDR1 MNHEY, CDR2 SMNVEV (reference sequence). As DNA, the CDR3 is TGTGCCAGCAGTTTGAGGCAGAAGAACACTGAAGCTTTCTTT. It specifies CASSLRQKNTEAFF.

The genes are TRBV5-5 and TRBJ2-7; tentatively, D is TRBD2 (5 bases). Trimming removed 0 bases at V and 2 bases at J, with 9 bases between. This CDR3 has 14 amino acids. The V gene's germline CDR1 is SGHKS and CDR2 YYEKEE (reference sequence). DNA of the CDR3: TGTGCCAGCAGCTTGGATGGAGGCCCCTACGAGCAGTACTTC. Its translation: CASSLDGGPYEQYF.

The V and J genes are TRBV10-3 and TRBJ2-1, with a weak D call TRBD2 (5 bases). Deletions cut 4 bases from V and 9 bases from J, with 13 bases between. Germline-derived CDR1 and CDR2 are ENHRY and SYGVKD. CDR3 length: 13 residues. The CDR3 region has the DNA TGTGCCATCAGTGGTCCTAGCCTTGGTGAGCAGTTCTTC. Its translation is CAISGPSLGEQFF.

This chain links TRBV5-4 with TRBJ2-7; D is possibly TRBD2 (6 bases). Germline V gene sequence: CDR1 SGHNT, CDR2 YYREEE (reference sequence). There are 17 residues in the CDR3. Trimming stripped 4 bases from V and 0 bases from J, with 20 bases between. The CDR3: CASSVPGRAGSSYEQYF. The DNA of the CDR3 is TGTGCCAGCAGCGTCCCGGGACGGGCGGGGAGCTCCTACGAGCAGTACTTC.

This chain joins TRBV5-3 and TRBJ2-1; weak D call: TRBD1 (7 bases). TRBV5-3 is an ORF; its function is uncertain. The CDR3 is 14 amino acids. The germline V and J ends were trimmed by 4 bases and 4 bases, with 12 bases remaining between them. DNA of the CDR3: TGTGCCAGAAGCCCCCAGGGGGGATACAATGAGCAGTTCTTC. Amino acids: CARSPQGGYNEQFF.

V is TRBV18 and J is TRBJ1-1; no clear D. Looked up from germline, CDR1 is KGHSH and CDR2 is LQKENI. The CDR3 has 16 amino acids. V lost 4 bases to trimming and J lost 0 bases, with 15 bases between them. CDR3 region: CASSLFRGSMNTEAFF. The CDR3 DNA is TGTGCCAGCTCACTGTTTCGGGGTTCCATGAACACTGAAGCTTTCTTT.

This clone has just a few counts. The chain employs TRBV7-2 and TRBJ1-2, with 8 bases matching TRBD1. Per the germline V gene, CDR1 is SGHTA and CDR2 is FQGNSA. CDR3 size: 13 residues. With 3 bases clipped from V and 4 bases from J, the junction kept 1 base outside the gene matches. DNA of the CDR3: TGTGCCAGCAGCTTCAGGGGGCTCTATGGCTACACCTTC. Encoded protein: CASSFRGLYGYTF.

The chain carries TRBV4-1 and TRBJ1-2, with a tentative D call TRBD1 (6 bases). Germline V gives CDR1 MGHRA, CDR2 YSYEKL. The CDR3 consists of 16 residues. V lost 4 bases, J lost 4 bases, and 19 bases lay in between. CDR3 amino acids: CASSPLAGQILYGYTF. Here the CDR3 DNA reads TGCGCCAGCAGCCCTCTAGCGGGACAAATCCTCTATGGCTACACCTTC.

The chain uses TRBV5-1 and TRBJ2-5; D is undetermined. The V gene lost 3 bases and the J gene lost 2 bases, with 11 bases spanning the gap. The CDR3 spans 14 residues. Germline lookup yields CDR1 SGHRS and CDR2 YFSETQ. The CDR3: CASSSSTSQETQYF. As DNA, the CDR3 is TGCGCCAGCAGCTCGAGTACTTCGCAAGAGACCCAGTACTTC.

The CDR3 region has the DNA TGTGCCAGCTCACCCGACAGCTATAGCAATCAGCCCCAGCATTTT. Its translation: CASSPDSYSNQPQHF. The chain has TRBV18 and TRBJ1-5, with D maybe TRBD1 (5 bases). Germline assignment: CDR1 KGHSH and CDR2 LQKENI. The CDR3 is 15 residues long. The ends were cut back, 3 bases at V and 0 bases at J, with 9 bases in the middle.